The next 13 T cell receptor beta chains were all read from a single sample in a study of T cell responses to AZD1222 COVID-19 vaccine. This table comes from immunoSEQ multiplex PCR, and its TCRdb copy is limited to in-frame clones, with some not included. The sample has some 92,000 clones; around nine tenths are singletons. The input for sequencing was peripheral blood, taken on day 0 of AZD1222 vaccination. The receptors here all came from an adult in good health.

The chain couples TRBV6-1 to TRBJ2-5; TRBD2 agrees at 10 bases. Germline lookup yields CDR1 MNHNS and CDR2 SASEGT. Trimming took 2 bases from V and 7 from J; bases not matched to a gene: 10. This CDR3 is built from 16 residues. This CDR3 reads CASSEWEAGGLGTQYF. The DNA of the CDR3 is TGTGCCAGCAGTGAATGGGAAGCGGGAGGGCTTGGGACCCAGTACTTC.

The CDR3 sequence: CSVTGDHNEKLFF. DNA for the CDR3: TGCAGCGTAACAGGGGACCATAATGAAAAACTGTTTTTT. The chain joins TRBV29-1 to TRBJ1-4; 7 bases agree with TRBD1. CDR1 is SQVTM, CDR2 ANQGSEA, per germline. The CDR3 is 13 amino acids. V trimming: 6 bases; J trimming: 4 bases; junction bases outside the gene matches: 5. Using reference TRBV29-1 and TRBJ1-4 for the parts outside the CDR3, the full variable domain is SAVISQKPSRDICQRGTSLTIQCQVDSQVTMMFWYRQQPGQSLTLIATANQGSEATYESGFVIDKFPISRPNLTFSTLTVSNMSPEDSSIYLCSVTGDHNEKLFFGSGTQLSVL.

The rearrangement joins TRBV12-3 or TRBV12-4 to TRBJ2-7, with D perhaps TRBD2 (5 bases). Trimming took 2 bases from V and 3 from J, leaving 8 bases between them. CDR3 length: 13 amino acids. CDR3 DNA sequence: TGTGCCAGCAGTTTATACGGGATCTACGAGCAGTACTTC. Translating gives CASSLYGIYEQYF.

The V gene is TRBV2, the J gene TRBJ1-1; D is uncertain. Germline V gene data show CDR1 as SNHLY and CDR2 as FYNNEI. This CDR3 has 13 amino acids. The V end lost 2 bases, the J end lost 10 bases, and 14 bases lay between the germline ends. This CDR3 is CASSERQVLTAFF. The CDR3 DNA is TGTGCCAGCAGTGAACGTCAGGTTTTGACAGCTTTCTTT.

The genes are TRBV2 and TRBJ2-5, with D possibly matching TRBD1 (6 bases). Per germline, CDR1 SNHLY and CDR2 FYNNEI. The CDR3 is 14 amino acids. Deletions cut 6 bases from V and 5 bases from J, with 16 bases between. The CDR3 protein is CASREGVIQETQYF. The CDR3 bases are TGTGCCAGCAGAGAGGGGGTCATCCAGGAGACCCAGTACTTC. Supplemented by reference TRBV2 and TRBJ2-5, the full variable domain reads EPEVTQTPSHQVTQMGQEVILRCVPISNHLYFYWYRQILGQKVEFLVSFYNNEISEKSEIFDDQFSVERPDGSNFTLKIRSTKLEDSAMYFCASREGVIQETQYFGPGTRLLVL.

This sequence joins TRBV3-1 (or the pseudogene TRBV3-2) and TRBJ2-7, with 8 bases lining up with TRBD2. V dropped 4 bases and J dropped 2; count of bases not matched to a gene: 4. Germline CDR1 is LGHDT and CDR2 is YNNKEL (reference sequence). The CDR3 totals 14 residues. CDR3 in amino acids: CASSLGTRTYEQYF. DNA for the CDR3: TGTGCCAGCAGCCTCGGGACTAGGACCTACGAGCAGTACTTC.

Comments on this clone: Other DNA sequences in this specimen translate into the identical CDR3. In nucleotides, the CDR3 is TGTGCCAGCAGCCAAGATGTTGACAGCTCCTACGAGCAGTACTTC. Translating it yields CASSQDVDSSYEQYF. The chain recombines TRBV4-2 with TRBJ2-7, with a possible D match to TRBD1 (5 bases). Trimming took 0 bases from V and 0 from J, leaving 9 bases between them. In germline, CDR1 is LGHNA, CDR2 YNFKEQ. The CDR3 spans 15 residues.

The genes are TRBV7-9 and TRBJ2-1; TRBD1 is a possible D gene (5 bases). Germline loops: CDR1 SEHNR, CDR2 FQNEAQ (reference sequence). This CDR3 spans 13 amino acids. Trimming took 3 bases from V and 6 from J, leaving 9 bases between them. CDR3 DNA: TGTGCCAGCAGCTTGCGGACAAGCAATGAGCAGTTCTTC. Its protein product is CASSLRTSNEQFF.

The V and J genes are TRBV25-1 and TRBJ1-1; no definite D call. The CDR3 contains 14 residues. V lost 2 bases to trimming and J lost 1 base, with 8 bases between them. The V gene's germline CDR1 is MGHDK and CDR2 SYGVNS. In nucleotides, the CDR3 is TGTGCCAGCAGTGAAAGAGCTTCGAACACTGAAGCTTTCTTT. This translates into CASSERASNTEAFF.

The gene calls are TRBV11-2 and TRBJ2-1; TRBD1 might be the D (5 bases). CDR1 and CDR2 from the germline V gene are SGHAT and FQNNGV. The CDR3 consists of 16 residues. V was shortened by 5 bases and J by 5 bases, with 19 bases between the two germline ends. The CDR3 DNA sequence: TGTGCCAGCAGCCCGACCCTCGGTGACAGTCACAATGAGCAGTTCTTC. Amino acid sequence: CASSPTLGDSHNEQFF.

This rearrangement joins TRBV27 to TRBJ2-1; 9 positions match TRBD1. Looked up from germline, CDR1 is MNHEY and CDR2 is SMNVEV (reference sequence). With V trimmed by 5 bases and J by 6 bases, 5 bases remained unmatched. The CDR3 spans 14 residues. The CDR3 protein is CASSQGTGTNEQFF. As DNA, the CDR3 is TGTGCCAGCAGTCAAGGGACAGGGACCAATGAGCAGTTCTTC.

J is TRBJ2-5 and V is TRBV6-2 or TRBV6-3; 8 bases map to TRBD2. CDR1 and CDR2 from the germline V gene are MNHEY and SVGEGT. This CDR3 has 16 residues. Losses at the gene ends were 2 bases for V and 5 bases for J; bases not matched to a gene: 10. The CDR3 protein is CASSYEAGGASETQYF. CDR3 DNA sequence: TGTGCCAGCAGTTACGAGGCCGGGGGGGCTAGTGAGACCCAGTACTTC.

The chain has TRBV13 and TRBJ2-7; 8 nucleotides agree with TRBD1. With 5 bases clipped from V and 3 bases from J, the junction kept 3 bases outside the gene matches. The germline V gene encodes CDR1 PRHDT and CDR2 FYEKMQ (reference sequence). The length of the CDR3 is 13 residues. The CDR3 DNA reads TGTGCCAGCAGCCCCGGGACAGGCTACGAGCAGTACTTC. Its protein is CASSPGTGYEQYF.